These 19 T cell receptor beta chains originate from one sample sequenced in a study of T cells after yellow fever vaccination (dated by TCRdb to about 2019). Libraries came from 5' RACE. The listed sequencing device is Illumina HiSeq 2500. TCRdb reprocessing: public reads trimmed at Q25 with fastp, clones called with MiXCR, in-frame beta chains kept. Identical CDR3 protein sequences are pooled into one entry, listed with their most common genes and DNA. The sample table holds 450,000 to 650,000 distinct CDR3 sequences, of which roughly 13% were seen once. The leading ten clones occupy over 12% of the sample. The treatment or condition tag for this specimen amounts to: live attenuated yellow fever vaccine strain. The sample here was PBMCs, taken on the day of the yellow fever booster vaccination. These receptors came from a man aged 25 to 45 who received the YFV17D yellow fever vaccine.

This clonotype has at least ten counts. The CDR3 sequence: CSAESTGTDTQYF. The CDR3 coding sequence is TGCAGTGCCGAGTCGACAGGCACAGATACGCAGTATTTT. The chain couples TRBV20-1 to TRBJ2-3; weak D call: TRBD1 (5 bases). Trimming shortened V by 6 bases and J by 1 base, and 11 bases separated the two germline ends. The CDR3 is 13 amino acids. Per germline, CDR1 DFQATT and CDR2 SNEGSKA (reference sequence).

The V and J genes are TRBV7-9 and TRBJ1-1; 8 bases map to TRBD1. The CDR3 has 15 residues. The germline CDR1 and CDR2 sequences are SEHNR and FQNEAQ (reference sequence). J lost 1 base, V lost 3 bases, and 4 bases had no gene match. The CDR3: CASSFGQGKNTEAFF. Here the CDR3 DNA reads TGTGCCAGCAGCTTCGGACAGGGCAAGAACACTGAAGCTTTCTTT. Using reference TRBV7-9 and TRBJ1-1 for the parts outside the CDR3, the full variable domain is DTGVSQNPRHKITKRGQNVTFRCDPISEHNRLYWYRQTLGQGPEFLTYFQNEAQLEKSRLLSDRFSAERPKGSFSTLEIQRTEQGDSAMYLCASSFGQGKNTEAFFGQGTRLTVV.

This clonotype was recorded a few times. The chain links TRBV12-3 or TRBV12-4 to TRBJ1-2; D gene unclear. This CDR3 has 16 amino acids. The V and J ends lost 3 bases and 4 bases respectively, with 18 bases between them. The CDR3 region has the DNA TGTGCCAGCAGTTTCTCTGGCCCTTGGGGATTCTATGGCTACACCTTC. Its translation: CASSFSGPWGFYGYTF.

This clonotype was counted at least ten times. V gene TRBV10-1 combines with J gene TRBJ2-7; TRBD2 matches at 12 bases. This CDR3 spans 16 amino acids. The V segment lost 4 bases and the J segment 5 bases; nucleotides outside the gene matches: 9. Per germline, CDR1 WNHNN and CDR2 SYGVQD (reference sequence). The CDR3 region is CASSVGTSGRLNEQYF. CDR3 nucleotides: TGCGCCAGCAGTGTTGGGACTAGCGGGCGCCTCAACGAGCAGTACTTC.

This clonotype was seen a handful of times. The rearrangement joins TRBV6-2 or TRBV6-3 to TRBJ2-1; 10 nucleotides line up with TRBD2. Germline V gene lookup returns CDR1 MNHEY and CDR2 SVGEGT. Trimming cost V 6 bases and J 4 bases; bases outside gene matches: 9. CDR3 length: 16 residues. CDR3 loop: CASRSEREGLYNEQFF. DNA for the CDR3: TGTGCCAGCAGATCAGAGCGGGAGGGCCTATACAATGAGCAGTTCTTC.

This CDR3 is CASSIPGTGPETQYF. As DNA, the CDR3 is TGTGCCAGCAGCATACCCGGGACAGGCCCAGAGACCCAGTACTTC. This chain connects TRBV3-1 to TRBJ2-5, with 8 bases that match TRBD1. The CDR3 has 15 amino acids. Germline CDR1 LGHDT, CDR2 YNNKEL (reference sequence). After removal of 5 bases from V and 4 bases from J, the junction contained 9 bases not matched to a gene.

This clonotype showed up just a few times. The rearrangement links TRBV27 to TRBJ2-7; maybe TRBD1 (5 bases). Germline CDR1 reads MNHEY; CDR2 reads SMNVEV (reference sequence). The CDR3 sequence is 14 residues long. The V gene lost 5 bases and the J gene lost 4 bases, with 15 bases spanning the gap. In DNA form, the CDR3 reads TGTGCCAGCAGTATAAACAGGATGATTTACGAGCAGTACTTC. Protein sequence: CASSINRMIYEQYF.

This clonotype was counted ten times or more. The rearrangement uses TRBV9 and TRBJ2-3; D is uncertain. The CDR3 consists of 11 residues. Trimming removed 0 bases at V and 6 bases at J, with 2 bases between. Germline-derived CDR1 and CDR2 are SGDLS and YYNGEE. The CDR3 protein is CASSVGDTQYF. The CDR3, as DNA: TGTGCCAGCAGCGTAGGGGATACGCAGTATTTT.

In its sample, this clonotype was seen a few times. The rearrangement links TRBV7-9 to TRBJ1-4; no reliable D call. Deletions cut 7 bases from V and 7 bases from J, with 19 bases between. From germline, CDR1 is SEHNR and CDR2 FQNEAQ (reference sequence). The CDR3 contains 15 residues. CDR3 sequence (DNA): TGTGCCAGCACCGGCGGCAGCTCCCGGGGTGAAAAACTGTTTTTT. Translated, it gives CASTGGSSRGEKLFF. The full variable domain, completed using reference TRBV7-9 and TRBJ1-4, is DTGVSQNPRHKITKRGQNVTFRCDPISEHNRLYWYRQTLGQGPEFLTYFQNEAQLEKSRLLSDRFSAERPKGSFSTLEIQRTEQGDSAMYLCASTGGSSRGEKLFFGSGTQLSVL.

The chain has TRBV6-2 or TRBV6-3 and TRBJ1-4; D not resolved. The germline gives CDR1 MNHEY, CDR2 SVGEGT. The ends were cut back, 6 bases at V and 6 bases at J, with 11 bases in the middle. The CDR3 spans 13 residues. CDR3 coding DNA: TGTGCCAGCAGAGAAAGCAGTGATGAAAAACTGTTTTTT. Translated, it gives CASRESSDEKLFF.

The chain carries TRBV4-3 and TRBJ2-7; no firm D call. CDR3 length: 19 amino acids. V lost 0 bases, J lost 4 bases, and 25 bases lay in between. Germline V gene data show CDR1 as LGHNA and CDR2 as YSLEER. The CDR3 region is CASSQEVRRRVFSLYEQYF. CDR3 bases: TGCGCCAGCAGCCAAGAAGTCCGGCGGAGAGTCTTCTCCCTATACGAGCAGTACTTC.

This clonotype turned up a few times. V gene TRBV5-6 combines with J gene TRBJ2-7; tentative D call: TRBD2 (5 bases). The CDR3 extends over 12 amino acids. V dropped 4 bases and J dropped 6 bases, with 11 bases sitting between them. CDR1 and CDR2 from the germline V gene are SGHDT and YYEEEE. Here the CDR3 reads CASSRTWVEQYF. DNA for the CDR3: TGTGCCAGCAGCCGGACTTGGGTCGAGCAGTACTTC.

This clonotype was observed a few times. The V gene is TRBV5-1, the J gene TRBJ2-5; TRBD2 agrees at 7 bases. CDR3 length: 14 amino acids. Trimming cost V 4 bases and J 3 bases; bases outside gene matches: 6. CDR1 is SGHRS, CDR2 YFSETQ, per germline. The CDR3 loop is CASSQVAGEETQYF. In DNA form, the CDR3 reads TGCGCCAGCAGCCAAGTTGCGGGGGAAGAGACCCAGTACTTC.

In this sample, this clonotype turned up many times. The gene calls are TRBV20-1 and TRBJ2-1; D call uncertain. V lost 4 bases and J 9 bases, leaving 13 bases between the germline ends. CDR3 length: 12 amino acids. Germline values: CDR1 DFQATT, CDR2 SNEGSKA (reference sequence). The CDR3 loop is CSATEEPCEQFF. DNA of the CDR3: TGCAGTGCTACCGAGGAACCTTGTGAGCAGTTCTTC.

The V gene is TRBV7-7, the J gene TRBJ1-1; D ambiguous. Trimming removed 1 base at V and 7 bases at J, with 16 bases between. This CDR3 has 15 amino acids. Germline CDR1 is SSHAT and CDR2 is FNYEAQ (reference sequence). CDR3 residues: CASSLVSLVGGEAFF. In DNA form, the CDR3 reads TGTGCCAGCAGCTTAGTTAGCCTTGTGGGTGGTGAAGCTTTCTTT.

This clonotype was seen more than once but under ten times. The chain carries TRBV12-3 or TRBV12-4 and TRBJ2-1; TRBD2 agrees at 16 bases. After removal of 5 bases from V and 9 bases from J, the junction contained 4 bases not matched to a gene. This CDR3 has 15 residues. CDR3 sequence (DNA): TGTGCCAGCAGTCCAGGGACTAGCGGGAGGGGTGAGCAGTTCTTC. This translates into CASSPGTSGRGEQFF.

At least ten counts were recorded for this clonotype. The chain combines TRBV12-3 or TRBV12-4 with TRBJ2-7; unclear D gene. This CDR3 contains 12 residues. V gave up 6 bases and J gave up 4 bases, with 10 bases separating them. CDR3 in DNA: TGTGCCAGCAGACGGAGATTATACGAGCAGTACTTC. Translating gives CASRRRLYEQYF.

This clonotype showed up just a few times. The chain is built from TRBV10-3 and TRBJ2-5, with D perhaps matching TRBD1 or TRBD2 (5 bases each). Germline V gene lookup returns CDR1 ENHRY and CDR2 SYGVKD. V lost 4 bases, J lost 2 bases, and 11 bases lay in between. This CDR3 has 14 amino acids. This CDR3 is CAISVQGGQETQYF. As DNA, the CDR3 is TGTGCCATCAGTGTGCAGGGCGGGCAAGAGACCCAGTACTTC.

The sample holds a few counts of this clonotype. The rearrangement links TRBV6-5 to TRBJ2-4; TRBD2 might be the D (5 bases). Deletions cut 0 bases from V and 8 bases from J, with 11 bases between. CDR3 length: 14 amino acids. CDR1 MNHEY and CDR2 SVGAGI come from the germline V gene. The chain's CDR3 is CASSYSASGDIQYF. CDR3 DNA: TGTGCCAGCAGTTACTCGGCTTCCGGGGACATTCAGTACTTC.